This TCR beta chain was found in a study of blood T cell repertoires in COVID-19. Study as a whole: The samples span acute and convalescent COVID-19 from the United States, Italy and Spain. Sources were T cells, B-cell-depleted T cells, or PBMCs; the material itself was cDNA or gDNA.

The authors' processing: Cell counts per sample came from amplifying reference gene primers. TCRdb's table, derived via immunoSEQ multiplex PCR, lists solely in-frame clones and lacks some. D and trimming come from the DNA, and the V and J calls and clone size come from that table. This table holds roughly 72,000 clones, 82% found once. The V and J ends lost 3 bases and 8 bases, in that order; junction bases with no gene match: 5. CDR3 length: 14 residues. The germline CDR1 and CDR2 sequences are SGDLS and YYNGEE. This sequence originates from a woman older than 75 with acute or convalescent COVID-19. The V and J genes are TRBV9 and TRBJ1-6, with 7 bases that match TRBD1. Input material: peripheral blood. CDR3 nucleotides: TGTGCCAGCAGCGGTACAGGGGTGGATTCACCCCTCCACTTT. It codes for CASSGTGVDSPLHF.